The 18 T cell receptor beta chains in this list originate from one sample, sequenced in a study of Graves' ophthalmopathy and Graves' hyperthyroidism. RNA served as the template for amplifying TCR beta CDR3 regions. RT-PCR was first run with HTBI primers, then multiplex PCR in a second round. In TCRdb, the multiplex PCR reads were re-called with MiXCR into one record per CDR3 protein. The table has 200,000 to 250,000 distinct CDR3 sequences, approximately 21% seen once. The sample comprised peripheral blood. The receptors come from a woman between 45 and 60 years old with Graves' ophthalmopathy.

This clonotype was picked up many times. This chain connects TRBV20-1 to TRBJ1-2, with 11 nucleotides matching TRBD1. Germline lookup yields CDR1 DFQATT and CDR2 SNEGSKA (reference sequence). The CDR3 contains 12 residues. Trimming removed 5 bases from V and 6 bases from J; junction bases left unmatched: 2. Written as DNA, the CDR3 is TGCAGTGCTGGACAGGGGGCGGATGGCTACACCTTC. It encodes CSAGQGADGYTF.

This clonotype showed up many times. The CDR3 DNA reads TGTGCCAGTAGTATGTGGCCAAACTATGGCTACACCTTC. Amino acid sequence: CASSMWPNYGYTF. This chain uses TRBV19 with TRBJ1-2; D call uncertain. This CDR3 has 13 amino acids. V was shortened by 3 bases and J by 2 bases, with 7 bases between the two germline ends. The germline gives CDR1 LNHDA, CDR2 SQIVND (reference sequence).

This clonotype was counted at least ten times. The rearrangement uses TRBV20-1 and TRBJ2-7; 14 bases agree with TRBD2. With 1 base clipped from V and 4 bases from J, the junction kept 6 bases outside the gene matches. CDR1 is DFQATT and CDR2 is SNEGSKA in the germline V gene (reference sequence). The CDR3 loop spans 16 amino acids. CDR3: CSARAGTSGSGYEQYF. The CDR3 DNA follows: TGCAGTGCTAGAGCGGGGACTAGCGGGAGTGGATACGAGCAGTACTTC.

This clonotype was recorded many times. The gene calls are TRBV19 and TRBJ1-1; TRBD1 agrees at 8 bases. CDR3 length: 15 residues. Trimming removed 4 bases from V and 3 bases from J; junction bases left unmatched: 7. The germline V gene has CDR1 LNHDA and CDR2 SQIVND (reference sequence). For the CDR3, the DNA is TGTGCCAGTAGTAGGACAGGGATAATCGACACTGAAGCTTTCTTT. Encoded protein: CASSRTGIIDTEAFF.

This clonotype was counted many times. V usage is TRBV12-3 or TRBV12-4 and J usage is TRBJ1-5; weak D call: TRBD1 (5 bases). This CDR3 is 14 amino acids long. V lost 2 bases and J lost 3, with 8 bases in between. The CDR3 DNA is TGTGCCAGCAGTTTATGGGGCCACAATCAGCCCCAGCATTTT. As protein: CASSLWGHNQPQHF.

There are many counts of this clonotype. The J gene is TRBJ2-7, the V gene TRBV7-2; maybe TRBD2 (5 bases). Germline V lookup: CDR1 SGHTA, CDR2 FQGNSA. Trimming pared 5 bases from V and 0 bases from J, leaving 11 bases between. The CDR3 covers 14 residues. CDR3 DNA sequence: TGTGCCAGCAGCCTTGGACTTACCTCCTACGAGCAGTACTTC. Protein: CASSLGLTSYEQYF.

The chain links TRBV11-2 to TRBJ2-5; 7 bases line up with TRBD1. This CDR3 has 15 residues. In germline, CDR1 is SGHAT, CDR2 FQNNGV. With 5 bases clipped from V and 8 bases from J, the junction kept 14 bases outside the gene matches. The CDR3 spells CASSNLDRLKRTQYF. The CDR3 DNA is TGTGCCAGCAGCAACTTGGACAGGCTCAAGAGAACCCAGTACTTC.

This clonotype was seen repeatedly, ten times or more. V is TRBV11-1 and J is TRBJ2-2; TRBD1 might be the D (6 bases). The length of the CDR3 is 18 residues. Trimming took off 7 bases at V and 2 bases at J, with 23 bases between the two ends. Germline-derived CDR1 and CDR2 are SGHAT and FQDESV (reference sequence). CDR3 DNA: TGTGCCAGCACTGGGGGCGGAGCCTATTTACTTAACACCGGGGAGCTGTTTTTT. This gives the protein CASTGGGAYLLNTGELFF.

The table lists this clonotype with a few counts. The V gene is TRBV6-1, the J gene TRBJ2-7; the D gene is possibly TRBD2 (6 bases). CDR1 and CDR2 from the germline V gene are MNHNS and SASEGT. The CDR3 sequence is 13 residues long. V lost 5 bases to trimming and J lost 6 bases, with 14 bases between them. For the CDR3, the DNA is TGTGCCAGCAGTCGCCTGACAGCGGGCGAGCAGTACTTC. Translated: CASSRLTAGEQYF.

This clonotype was found a few times. V and J are TRBV10-3 and TRBJ2-4; a possible D gene is TRBD2 (6 bases). Looked up from germline, CDR1 is ENHRY and CDR2 is SYGVKD. V lost 4 bases and J lost 7, with 14 bases in between. The CDR3 totals 14 residues. The CDR3 loop is CAISGDRGGNIQYF. The DNA for the CDR3 is TGTGCCATCAGTGGAGACCGAGGAGGGAACATTCAGTACTTC.

Ten or more counts support this clonotype. The chain links TRBV30 to TRBJ1-1, with D maybe TRBD1 (6 bases). The germline gives CDR1 GTSNPN, CDR2 SVGIG (reference sequence). V was clipped by 0 bases and J by 0 bases, with 11 bases between them. The length of the CDR3 is 15 residues. CDR3 region: CAWSVGGGVNTEAFF. The CDR3 DNA reads TGTGCCTGGAGTGTAGGGGGGGGCGTGAACACTGAAGCTTTCTTT.

This chain uses TRBV28 with TRBJ2-6; a possible D gene is TRBD1 (6 bases). The V end lost 2 bases, the J end lost 4 bases, and 9 bases lay between the germline ends. Germline CDR1 reads MDHEN; CDR2 reads SYDVKM. The CDR3 sequence is 15 residues long. The CDR3: CASSLGGDGANVLTF. As DNA, the CDR3 is TGTGCCAGCAGTTTAGGGGGCGACGGGGCCAACGTCCTGACTTTC.

This clonotype was seen at least ten times. A much more abundant neighbour one base away suggests this may be a read error. This chain uses TRBV20-1 with TRBJ2-7; D is ambiguous. CDR1 and CDR2 from the germline V gene are DFQATT and SNEGSKA (reference sequence). The CDR3 spans 12 residues. This CDR3 is CSASAVTYGQYF. In nucleotides, the CDR3 is TGCAGTGCTAGTGCAGTAACCTACGGGCAGTACTTC.

The table lists this clonotype with many counts. This chain connects TRBV12-3 or TRBV12-4 to TRBJ2-5; 7 nucleotides line up with TRBD1. The CDR3 sequence is 14 residues long. The trim removed 6 bases at V and 4 bases at J, leaving 8 bases unmatched. The CDR3 reads CASSLRQGIETQYF. CDR3 nucleotides: TGTGCCAGCAGCCTTAGACAGGGTATAGAGACCCAGTACTTC.

This chain joins TRBV6-5 and TRBJ2-5; 13 nucleotides agree with TRBD2. J lost 3 bases, V lost 4 bases, and 5 bases had no gene match. The CDR3 sequence is 16 residues long. CDR1 and CDR2 (germline): MNHEY, SVGAGI. The CDR3 DNA follows: TGTGCCAGCAGTTCATCTGGACTAGCGGGAGAAGAGACCCAGTACTTC. It is translated as CASSSSGLAGEETQYF.

This clonotype was observed once. This chain connects TRBV11-2 to TRBJ2-7, with 11 bases that match TRBD2. The CDR3 consists of 18 residues. Unmatched junction bases numbered 8, after V lost 1 base and J lost 0 bases. In germline, CDR1 is SGHAT, CDR2 FQNNGV. Here the CDR3 DNA reads TGTGCCAGCAGCTTAGGTCGGGCTAGCGGGAGGACCTCCTACGAGCAGTACTTC. It yields the protein CASSLGRASGRTSYEQYF.

The genes are TRBV5-1 and TRBJ2-5; the D gene is possibly TRBD2 (5 bases). Trimming removed 3 bases at V and 7 bases at J, with 19 bases between. Germline V gene sequence: CDR1 SGHRS, CDR2 YFSETQ. The CDR3 covers 15 residues. CDR3: CASSSRGPRAATQYF. For the CDR3, the DNA is TGCGCCAGCAGCTCCCGGGGTCCCCGGGCCGCGACCCAGTACTTC.

The chain is built from TRBV6-1 and TRBJ1-2; D not resolved. Germline V gene data show CDR1 as MNHNS and CDR2 as SASEGT. The CDR3 contains 16 residues. V lost 8 bases and J lost 2, with 21 bases in between. CDR3 in amino acids: CASLSGSGRNNYGYTF. The DNA for the CDR3 is TGTGCCAGCTTGTCCGGATCCGGACGGAACAACTATGGCTACACCTTC.